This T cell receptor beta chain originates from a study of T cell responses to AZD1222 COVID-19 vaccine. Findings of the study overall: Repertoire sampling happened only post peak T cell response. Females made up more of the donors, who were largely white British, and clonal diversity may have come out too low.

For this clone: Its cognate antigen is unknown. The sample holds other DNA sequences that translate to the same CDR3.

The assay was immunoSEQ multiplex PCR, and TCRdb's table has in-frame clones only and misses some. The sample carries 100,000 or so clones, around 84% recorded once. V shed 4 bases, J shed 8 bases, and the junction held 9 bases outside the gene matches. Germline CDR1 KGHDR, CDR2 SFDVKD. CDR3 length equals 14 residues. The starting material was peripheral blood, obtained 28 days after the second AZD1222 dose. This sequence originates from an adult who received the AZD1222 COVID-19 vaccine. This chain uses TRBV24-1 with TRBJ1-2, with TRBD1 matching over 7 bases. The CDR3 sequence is CATSEPDRDGGYTF. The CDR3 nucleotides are TGTGCCACCAGTGAACCCGACAGGGACGGCGGCTACACCTTC.